A single sample gave rise to the 31 T cell receptor beta chains below, sequenced in a study of PD-1 blockade in classical Hodgkin lymphoma. TCRdb's table, derived via immunoSEQ multiplex PCR, lists solely in-frame clones and lacks some. The data show 120,000 to 150,000 clones, with just under 80% seen just once and about 9.3% held by the top ten. Every one of the patients relapsed after autologous stem cell transplantation (brentuximab vedotin exposure was variable). The sequencing here drew on peripheral blood mononuclear cells (PBMCs), taken before the second cycle of nivolumab. Receptor source: a human donor with classical Hodgkin lymphoma.

This clone was found once. The rearrangement links TRBV6-5 to TRBJ1-5; a weak D match, TRBD1 (5 bases). This CDR3 is built from 14 residues. From germline, CDR1 is MNHEY and CDR2 SVGAGI. Between the trimmed V and J ends, which lost 0 bases and 6 bases, there was a span of 9 bases. CDR3 amino acids: CASSYSTQGQPQHF. CDR3 nucleotides: TGTGCCAGCAGTTACTCCACCCAGGGTCAGCCCCAGCATTTT.

This clone was recorded only once. The V call is TRBV9, the J call TRBJ1-1; the D is unclear. Germline V gene data show CDR1 as SGDLS and CDR2 as YYNGEE. V gave up 1 base and J gave up 0 bases, with 13 bases separating them. The CDR3 has 16 residues. As DNA, the CDR3 is TGTGCCAGCAGCGTATTGAATGGGCCCGTGAACACTGAAGCTTTCTTT. Residues: CASSVLNGPVNTEAFF.

The CDR3 sequence: CASSDYGQNNYGYTF. CDR3 nucleotide sequence: TGTGCCAGCAGCGACTACGGACAGAATAACTATGGCTACACCTTC. V and J are TRBV6-1 and TRBJ1-2; a weak D match, TRBD1 (6 bases). V was trimmed by 6 bases and J by 1 base, leaving 15 bases between them. The germline CDR1 and CDR2 sequences are MNHNS and SASEGT. This CDR3 spans 15 amino acids.

The genes are TRBV18 and TRBJ1-1; 8 bases are shared with TRBD1. V dropped 5 bases and J dropped 9; count of bases not matched to a gene: 8. The CDR3 spans 13 residues. Germline V gene data show CDR1 as KGHSH and CDR2 as LQKENI. The DNA for the CDR3 is TGTGCCAGCTCAACCTCGGACAGGGATCAAGCTTTCTTT. Translated, it gives CASSTSDRDQAFF.

This chain links TRBV25-1 with TRBJ2-2; D remains unclear. Germline V gene lookup returns CDR1 MGHDK and CDR2 SYGVNS. The CDR3 has 14 residues. Trimming removed 4 bases at V and 6 bases at J, with 12 bases between. The CDR3 is CASSGAKPAGELFF. In DNA form, the CDR3 reads TGTGCCAGCAGTGGGGCCAAGCCGGCCGGGGAGCTGTTTTTT. Combining the CDR3 with reference TRBV25-1 and TRBJ2-2 gives the whole variable domain EADIYQTPRYLVIGTGKKITLECSQTMGHDKMYWYQQDPGMELHLIHYSYGVNSTEKGDLSSESTVSRIRTEHFPLTLESARPSHTSQYLCASSGAKPAGELFFGEGSRLTVL.

The count of this clone is one. CDR3 sequence reads: CATTNRREETQYF. The CDR3 DNA reads as TGTGCCACCACCAACAGGAGAGAAGAGACCCAGTACTTC. The V gene is TRBV10-3, the J gene TRBJ2-5; a weak D match, TRBD1 (5 bases). This CDR3 is 13 amino acids long. V was trimmed by 10 bases and J by 3 bases, leaving 15 bases between them. CDR1 and CDR2 (germline): ENHRY, SYGVKD.

The chain employs TRBV9 and TRBJ2-5; 15 bases are shared with TRBD2. The V segment lost 3 bases and the J segment 5 bases; nucleotides outside the gene matches: 5. The germline V gene encodes CDR1 SGDLS and CDR2 YYNGEE. This CDR3 spans 16 amino acids. CDR3 amino acids: CASSALGTSGRETQYF. The CDR3 coding sequence is TGTGCCAGCAGCGCCTTGGGGACTAGCGGGAGGGAGACCCAGTACTTC.

The V gene is TRBV5-1, the J gene TRBJ2-5, with 11 bases fitting TRBD2. Germline loops: CDR1 SGHRS, CDR2 YFSETQ. With V trimmed by 0 bases and J by 2 bases, 3 bases remained unmatched. This CDR3 region has 16 residues. CDR3 in amino acids: CASSLALAGGQETQYF. The CDR3, as DNA: TGCGCCAGCAGCTTGGCTCTAGCGGGGGGACAAGAGACCCAGTACTTC.

The chain carries TRBV5-3 and TRBJ1-5; TRBD1 might be the D (6 bases). TRBV5-3 is an ORF; its function is uncertain. This CDR3 is built from 16 residues. Trimming cost V 0 bases and J 7 bases, with 17 bases left between them. In DNA, the CDR3 is TGTGCCAGAAGCTTGGTGGGGCCACAGGGCGAGCAGCCCCAGCATTTT. It codes for CARSLVGPQGEQPQHF.

This chain links TRBV5-4 with TRBJ2-3; 7 bases map to TRBD1. The CDR3 sequence is 15 residues long. Germline CDR1 SGHNT, CDR2 YYREEE (reference sequence). The junction had 2 bases not matched to a gene; V was cut back by 0 bases and J by 1 base. This CDR3 is CASSLVGQRTDTQYF. In nucleotides, the CDR3 is TGTGCCAGCAGCTTGGTGGGACAGCGCACAGATACGCAGTATTTT.

The chain is built from TRBV5-1 and TRBJ2-1, with TRBD2 matching over 12 bases. The CDR3 sequence is 17 residues long. Germline V lookup: CDR1 SGHRS, CDR2 YFSETQ. Trimming removed 0 bases from V and 4 bases from J; junction bases left unmatched: 5. CDR3 sequence: CASSLAASGRVYNEQFF. In DNA, the CDR3 is TGCGCCAGCAGCTTGGCCGCTAGCGGGAGGGTTTACAATGAGCAGTTCTTC.

The chain carries TRBV2 and TRBJ1-5, with D possibly matching TRBD1 (6 bases). Deletions cut 5 bases from V and 4 bases from J, with 15 bases between. The CDR3 spans 15 residues. In germline, CDR1 is SNHLY, CDR2 FYNNEI. CDR3 DNA: TGTGCCAGCAGTCCCGACAGGTACGCGAATCAGCCCCAGCATTTT. As protein: CASSPDRYANQPQHF.

The chain carries TRBV9 and TRBJ2-3; D possibly uses TRBD1 or TRBD2 (6 bases each). From germline, CDR1 is SGDLS and CDR2 YYNGEE. The V gene lost 3 bases and the J gene lost 4 bases, with 21 bases spanning the gap. CDR3 length: 17 residues. The CDR3 nucleotides read TGTGCCAGCAGCGCTGGGCTCCACGGGGGCCCCCCAGATACGCAGTATTTT. Protein sequence: CASSAGLHGGPPDTQYF.

This clone was recorded at least ten times. The CDR3 nucleotides are TGTGCCAGTTCGGACGCATCGTCAAGCGGGGAGCTGTTTTTT. Protein sequence: CASSDASSSGELFF. The chain links TRBV5-6 to TRBJ2-2; D is undetermined. Germline loops: CDR1 SGHDT, CDR2 YYEEEE. The CDR3 sequence is 14 residues long. V shed 8 bases and J shed 7 bases, with 18 bases lying between them. The variable domain in full, with the rest retrieved from reference TRBV5-6 and TRBJ2-2, is DAGVTQSPTHLIKTRGQQVTLRCSPKSGHDTVSWYQQALGQGPQFIFQYYEEEERQRGNFPDRFSGHQFPNYSSELNVNALLLGDSALYLCASSDASSSGELFFGEGSRLTVL.

This clone showed up just a few times. The chain has TRBV7-9 and TRBJ1-6; no definite D call. The V end lost 5 bases, the J end lost 9 bases, and 8 bases lay between the germline ends. In germline, CDR1 is SEHNR, CDR2 FQNEAQ (reference sequence). The CDR3 covers 12 residues. DNA for the CDR3: TGTGCCAGCAGCCTGCCTATTTCACCCCTCCACTTT. This encodes CASSLPISPLHF.

In its sample, this clone was seen once. As DNA, the CDR3 is TGTGCCAGCCCCCCCGCCCGGGACGGCGCGATCCTCAGCGAGCAGTACTTC. Translating it yields CASPPARDGAILSEQYF. This chain connects TRBV2 to TRBJ2-7; D might be TRBD1 or TRBD2, each matching 5 bases. Germline V CDR1 and CDR2: SNHLY, FYNNEI. The V and J ends lost 8 bases and 6 bases respectively, with 29 bases between them. The CDR3 runs to 17 residues.

The chain links TRBV4-1 to TRBJ2-5; maybe TRBD2 (7 bases). Germline loops: CDR1 MGHRA, CDR2 YSYEKL. V was trimmed by 1 base and J by 1 base, leaving 19 bases between them. The CDR3 covers 18 residues. The CDR3 nucleotides read TGCGCCAGCAGCCAAGGAATTCCTAGGGCGGGGGCCCAAGAGACCCAGTACTTC. Translation: CASSQGIPRAGAQETQYF.

V usage is TRBV4-2 and J usage is TRBJ2-7; D not resolved. V lost 4 bases, J lost 3 bases, and 10 bases lay in between. The CDR3 is made up of 13 amino acids. Germline V gene lookup returns CDR1 LGHNA and CDR2 YNFKEQ. CDR3 nucleotides: TGTGCCAGCAGCCCCCCCGGGCGCTACGAGCAGTACTTC. Amino acid sequence: CASSPPGRYEQYF.

This sequence joins TRBV7-9 and TRBJ1-1, with 10 bases that match TRBD1. V trimming: 2 bases; J trimming: 4 bases; junction bases outside the gene matches: 13. The CDR3 consists of 18 residues. Germline V gives CDR1 SEHNR, CDR2 FQNEAQ (reference sequence). The CDR3 region is CASSLSPGQGPYGTEAFF. The CDR3, as DNA: TGTGCCAGCAGCTTAAGCCCGGGACAGGGGCCGTACGGCACTGAAGCTTTCTTT.

The chain employs TRBV28 and TRBJ1-3; D is undetermined. Germline V CDR1 and CDR2: MDHEN, SYDVKM. The length of the CDR3 is 13 residues. Trimming pared 5 bases from V and 4 bases from J, leaving 9 bases between. CDR3 residues: CASSHPAGNTIYF. Here the CDR3 DNA reads TGTGCCAGCAGTCACCCCGCCGGAAACACCATATATTTT.

The genes are TRBV18 and TRBJ1-3; no definite D call. The CDR3 loop spans 15 amino acids. V dropped 0 bases and J dropped 7 bases, with 13 bases sitting between them. Germline-derived CDR1 and CDR2 are KGHSH and LQKENI. CDR3 in amino acids: CASSPPSSPPNTIYF. CDR3 nucleotide sequence: TGTGCCAGCTCACCACCGAGCAGTCCGCCGAACACCATATATTTT. The full variable domain, completed using reference TRBV18 and TRBJ1-3, is NAGVMQNPRHLVRRRGQEARLRCSPMKGHSHVYWYRQLPEEGLKFMVYLQKENIIDESGMPKERFSAEFPKEGPSILRIQQVVRGDSAAYFCASSPPSSPPNTIYFGEGSWLTVV.

Here the CDR3 DNA reads TGTGCCAGCAGCTTACCCCGGACAGGGGGATCCGGGGAGCTGTTTTTT. Translated: CASSLPRTGGSGELFF. J is TRBJ2-2 and V is TRBV13; 10 nucleotides align to TRBD1. Germline trimming cut 2 bases from V and 6 bases from J; bases unmatched to any gene: 6. The CDR3 has 16 residues. Per the germline V gene, CDR1 is PRHDT and CDR2 is FYEKMQ (reference sequence).

This clone showed up just once. The chain joins TRBV19 to TRBJ2-5; 7 positions agree with TRBD1. This CDR3 comprises 13 residues. CDR1 LNHDA and CDR2 SQIVND come from the germline V gene (reference sequence). The V and J ends lost 3 bases and 5 bases, in that order; junction bases with no gene match: 3. CDR3 in amino acids: CASSMDRSETQYF. CDR3 bases: TGTGCCAGTAGTATGGACAGGTCGGAGACCCAGTACTTC.

V gene TRBV19 combines with J gene TRBJ2-1, with a weak D call TRBD1 (6 bases). The CDR3 covers 15 residues. Trimming took off 4 bases at V and 2 bases at J, with 12 bases between the two ends. Germline CDR1 reads LNHDA; CDR2 reads SQIVND (reference sequence). The CDR3 loop is CASSTQGRPYNEQFF. Written as DNA, the CDR3 is TGTGCCAGTAGTACTCAGGGGAGACCCTACAATGAGCAGTTCTTC. The full variable domain, its missing parts supplied by reference TRBV19 and TRBJ2-1, is DGGITQSPKYLFRKEGQNVTLSCEQNLNHDAMYWYRQDPGQGLRLIYYSQIVNDFQKGDIAEGYSVSREKKESFPLTVTSAQKNPTAFYLCASSTQGRPYNEQFFGPGTRLTVL.

V usage is TRBV14 and J usage is TRBJ1-1; D may be TRBD1 (5 bases). V shed 0 bases and J shed 5 bases, with 16 bases lying between them. CDR3 length: 16 amino acids. Per germline, CDR1 SGHDN and CDR2 FVKESK. CDR3 region: CASSQDLGQGGTEAFF. CDR3 nucleotides: TGTGCCAGCAGCCAAGATCTTGGGCAGGGCGGGACTGAAGCTTTCTTT.

V usage is TRBV10-3 and J usage is TRBJ2-1; D is unclear. Germline CDR1 and CDR2: ENHRY and SYGVKD. Trimming took off 9 bases at V and 1 base at J, with 13 bases between the two ends. CDR3 length: 14 residues. The CDR3 DNA follows: TGTGCCATGACACTCCGAACGTCCTACAATGAGCAGTTCTTC. Translating gives CAMTLRTSYNEQFF.

This clone was recorded once. The V gene is TRBV2, the J gene TRBJ1-2, with 8 nucleotides matching TRBD1. From germline, CDR1 is SNHLY and CDR2 FYNNEI. V shed 6 bases and J 5 bases; nucleotides not matched to a gene: 5. CDR3 length equals 13 residues. CDR3 sequence: CASSGQGGYGYTF. The CDR3 region has the DNA TGTGCCAGCAGCGGACAGGGAGGATATGGCTACACCTTC.

The rearrangement links TRBV7-3 to TRBJ1-1; no definite D call. Germline CDR1 is SGHTA and CDR2 is FQGTGA. Between the trimmed V and J ends, which lost 2 bases and 1 base, there was a span of 8 bases. CDR3 size: 14 residues. The CDR3 loop is CASSLGFSNTEAFF. CDR3 coding DNA: TGTGCCAGCAGCTTAGGGTTCTCGAACACTGAAGCTTTCTTT.

The rearrangement links TRBV6-6 to TRBJ2-3; 11 bases align to TRBD2. CDR1 MNHNY and CDR2 SVGAGI come from the germline V gene (reference sequence). The CDR3 extends over 15 amino acids. V was clipped by 9 bases and J by 5 bases; unmatched bases: 10. CDR3 sequence reads: CASSIGTSGQDTQYF. In nucleotides, the CDR3 is TGTGCCAGTTCTATCGGGACTAGCGGCCAAGATACGCAGTATTTT.

The chain uses TRBV18 and TRBJ2-7; D possibly corresponds to TRBD1 (6 bases). Germline lookup yields CDR1 KGHSH and CDR2 LQKENI. V was shortened by 2 bases and J by 3 bases, with 20 bases between the two germline ends. This CDR3 comprises 17 residues. The CDR3 here is CASSPARGRAEDYEQYF. CDR3 in DNA: TGTGCCAGCTCACCAGCCAGGGGAAGGGCCGAAGACTACGAGCAGTACTTC. The full variable domain, rest sourced from reference TRBV18 and TRBJ2-7, is NAGVMQNPRHLVRRRGQEARLRCSPMKGHSHVYWYRQLPEEGLKFMVYLQKENIIDESGMPKERFSAEFPKEGPSILRIQQVVRGDSAAYFCASSPARGRAEDYEQYFGPGTRLTVT.

This clone was found a few times. This chain connects TRBV5-1 to TRBJ2-3; the D is unclear. The CDR3 length is 11 residues. V was shortened by 3 bases and J by 2 bases, with 1 base between the two germline ends. Germline loops: CDR1 SGHRS, CDR2 YFSETQ. This chain's CDR3 is CASSSTDTQYF. CDR3 in DNA: TGCGCCAGCAGCTCCACAGATACGCAGTATTTT.